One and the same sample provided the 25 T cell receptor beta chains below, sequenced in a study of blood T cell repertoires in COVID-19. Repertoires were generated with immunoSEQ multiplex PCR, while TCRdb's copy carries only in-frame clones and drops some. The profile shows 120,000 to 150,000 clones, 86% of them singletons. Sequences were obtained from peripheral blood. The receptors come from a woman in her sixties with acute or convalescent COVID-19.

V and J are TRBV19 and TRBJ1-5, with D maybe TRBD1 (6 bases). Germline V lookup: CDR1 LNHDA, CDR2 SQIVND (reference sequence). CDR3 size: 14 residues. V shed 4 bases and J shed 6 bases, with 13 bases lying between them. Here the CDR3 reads CASSKEGGVQPQHF. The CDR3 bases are TGTGCCAGTAGTAAGGAGGGGGGGGTTCAGCCCCAGCATTTT.

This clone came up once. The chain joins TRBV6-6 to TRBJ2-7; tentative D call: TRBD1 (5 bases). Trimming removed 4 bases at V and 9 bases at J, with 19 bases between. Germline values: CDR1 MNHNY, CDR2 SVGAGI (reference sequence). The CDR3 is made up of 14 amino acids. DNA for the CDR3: TGTGCCAGCAGTTGGCAGGACACCCAGGACGGGCAGTACTTC. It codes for CASSWQDTQDGQYF.

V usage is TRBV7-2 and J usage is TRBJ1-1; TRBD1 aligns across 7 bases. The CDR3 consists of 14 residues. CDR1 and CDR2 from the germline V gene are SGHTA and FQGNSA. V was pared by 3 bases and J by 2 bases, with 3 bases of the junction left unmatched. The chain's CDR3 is CASSLRDSNTEAFF. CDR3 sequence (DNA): TGTGCCAGCAGCTTGAGGGACAGTAACACTGAAGCTTTCTTT.

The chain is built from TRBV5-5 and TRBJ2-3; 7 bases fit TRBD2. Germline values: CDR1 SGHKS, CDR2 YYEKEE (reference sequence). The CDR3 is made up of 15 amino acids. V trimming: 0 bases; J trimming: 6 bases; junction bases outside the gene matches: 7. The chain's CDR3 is CASSLDWGGSDTQYF. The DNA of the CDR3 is TGTGCCAGCAGCTTGGATTGGGGGGGAAGTGATACGCAGTATTTT.

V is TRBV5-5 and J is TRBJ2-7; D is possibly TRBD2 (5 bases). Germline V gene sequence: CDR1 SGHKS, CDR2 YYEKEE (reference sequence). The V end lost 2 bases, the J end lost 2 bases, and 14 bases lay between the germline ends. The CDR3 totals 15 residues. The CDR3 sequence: CASSFGTLGTYEQYF. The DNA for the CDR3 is TGTGCCAGCAGCTTTGGTACCCTCGGGACCTACGAGCAGTACTTC.

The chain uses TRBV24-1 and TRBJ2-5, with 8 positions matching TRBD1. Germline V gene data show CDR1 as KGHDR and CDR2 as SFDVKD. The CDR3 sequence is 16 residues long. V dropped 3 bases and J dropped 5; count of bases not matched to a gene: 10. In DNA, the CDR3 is TGTGCCACCAGTGATCCAGGCCAGGGGGCTGGGGAGACCCAGTACTTC. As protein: CATSDPGQGAGETQYF.

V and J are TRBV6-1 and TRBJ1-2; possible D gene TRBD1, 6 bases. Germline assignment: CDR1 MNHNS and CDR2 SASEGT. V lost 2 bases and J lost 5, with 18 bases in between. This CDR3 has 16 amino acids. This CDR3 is CASSETPGAIPYGYTF. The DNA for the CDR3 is TGTGCCAGCAGTGAAACCCCAGGGGCGATCCCATATGGCTACACCTTC.

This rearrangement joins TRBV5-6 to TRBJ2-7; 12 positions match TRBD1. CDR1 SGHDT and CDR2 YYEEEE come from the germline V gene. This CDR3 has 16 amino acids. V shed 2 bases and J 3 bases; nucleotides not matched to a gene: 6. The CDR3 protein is CASSFMGQGAIYEQYF. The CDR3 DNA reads TGTGCCAGCAGCTTTATGGGACAGGGGGCAATCTACGAGCAGTACTTC.

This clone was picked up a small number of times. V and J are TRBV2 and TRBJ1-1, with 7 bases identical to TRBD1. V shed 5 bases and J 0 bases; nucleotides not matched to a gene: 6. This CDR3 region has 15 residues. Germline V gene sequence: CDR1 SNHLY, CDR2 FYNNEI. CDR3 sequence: CASSRTGPMNTEAFF. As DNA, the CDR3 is TGTGCCAGCAGTAGGACAGGACCCATGAACACTGAAGCTTTCTTT.

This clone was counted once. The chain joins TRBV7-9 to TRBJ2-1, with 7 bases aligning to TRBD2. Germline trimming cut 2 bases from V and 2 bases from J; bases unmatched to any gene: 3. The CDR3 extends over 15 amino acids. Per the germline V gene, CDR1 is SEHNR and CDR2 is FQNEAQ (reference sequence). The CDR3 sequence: CASSLSRGAYNEQFF. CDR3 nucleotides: TGTGCCAGCAGCTTAAGTCGGGGGGCCTACAATGAGCAGTTCTTC.

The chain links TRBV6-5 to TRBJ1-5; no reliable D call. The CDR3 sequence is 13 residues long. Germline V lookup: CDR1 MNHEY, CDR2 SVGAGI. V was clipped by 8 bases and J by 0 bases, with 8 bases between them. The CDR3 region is CASGRASNQPQHF. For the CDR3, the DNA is TGTGCCAGCGGGCGTGCTAGCAATCAGCCCCAGCATTTT.

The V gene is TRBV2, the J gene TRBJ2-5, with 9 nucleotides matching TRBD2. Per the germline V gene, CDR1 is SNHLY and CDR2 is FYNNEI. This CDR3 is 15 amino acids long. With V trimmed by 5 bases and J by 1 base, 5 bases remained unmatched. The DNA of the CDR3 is TGTGCCAGCAGTCCGGGACTAGCTTTCCAAGAGACCCAGTACTTC. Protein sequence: CASSPGLAFQETQYF.

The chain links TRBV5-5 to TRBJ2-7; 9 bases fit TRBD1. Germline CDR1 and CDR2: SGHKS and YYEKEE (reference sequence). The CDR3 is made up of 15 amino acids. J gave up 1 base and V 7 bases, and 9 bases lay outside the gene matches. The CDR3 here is CASEPGDRVSYEQYF. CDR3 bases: TGTGCCAGCGAACCGGGGGACAGGGTATCCTACGAGCAGTACTTC.

This CDR3 is CASSNGGLTEAFF. The CDR3 region has the DNA TGTGCCAGTAGTAACGGGGGGCTCACTGAAGCTTTCTTT. The chain has TRBV19 and TRBJ1-1; tentative D call: TRBD1 (6 bases). The CDR3 covers 13 residues. Germline V CDR1 and CDR2: LNHDA, SQIVND (reference sequence). The V and J ends lost 4 bases and 4 bases respectively, with 10 bases between them.

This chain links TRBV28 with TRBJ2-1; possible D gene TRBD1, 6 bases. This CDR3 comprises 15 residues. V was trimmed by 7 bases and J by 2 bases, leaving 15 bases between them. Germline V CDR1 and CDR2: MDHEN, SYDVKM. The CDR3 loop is CASTSRQAPYNEQFF. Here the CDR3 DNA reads TGTGCCAGCACATCCAGACAGGCTCCCTACAATGAGCAGTTCTTC. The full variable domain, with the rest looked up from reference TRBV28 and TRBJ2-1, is DVKVTQSSRYLVKRTGEKVFLECVQDMDHENMFWYRQDPGLGLRLIYFSYDVKMKEKGDIPEGYSVSREKKERFSLILESASTNQTSMYLCASTSRQAPYNEQFFGPGTRLTVL.

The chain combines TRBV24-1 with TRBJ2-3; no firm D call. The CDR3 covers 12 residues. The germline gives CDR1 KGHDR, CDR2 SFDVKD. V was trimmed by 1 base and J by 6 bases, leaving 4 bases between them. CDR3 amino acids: CATSDFRDTQYF. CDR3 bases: TGTGCCACCAGTGATTTTCGGGATACGCAGTATTTT.

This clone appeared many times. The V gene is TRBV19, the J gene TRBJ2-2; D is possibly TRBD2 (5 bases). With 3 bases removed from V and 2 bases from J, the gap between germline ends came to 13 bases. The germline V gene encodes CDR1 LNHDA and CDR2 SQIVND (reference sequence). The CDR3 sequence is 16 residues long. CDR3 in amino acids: CASSILGSANTGELFF. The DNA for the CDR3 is TGTGCCAGTAGTATTCTGGGGAGCGCAAACACCGGGGAGCTGTTTTTT.

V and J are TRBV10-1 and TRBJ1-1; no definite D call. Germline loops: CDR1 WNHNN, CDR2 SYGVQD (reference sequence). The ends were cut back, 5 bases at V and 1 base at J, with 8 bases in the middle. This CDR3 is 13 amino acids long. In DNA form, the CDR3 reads TGCGCCAGCAGTCCACAAGAGAACACTGAAGCTTTCTTT. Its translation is CASSPQENTEAFF.

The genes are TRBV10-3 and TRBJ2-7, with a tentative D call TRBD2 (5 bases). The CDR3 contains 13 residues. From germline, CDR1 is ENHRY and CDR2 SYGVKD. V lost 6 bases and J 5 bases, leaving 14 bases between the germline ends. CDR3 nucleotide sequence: TGTGCCATCAGGGAACCTTCGAGGGACGAGCAGTACTTC. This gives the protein CAIREPSRDEQYF.

The CDR3 DNA follows: TGTGCCAGCAGTCTCAGGGGAGCTTACGAGCAGTACTTC. Residues: CASSLRGAYEQYF. This chain joins TRBV12-3 or TRBV12-4 and TRBJ2-7, with a possible D match to TRBD1 (6 bases). The CDR3 totals 13 residues. Trimming took 5 bases from V and 4 from J, leaving 12 bases between them.

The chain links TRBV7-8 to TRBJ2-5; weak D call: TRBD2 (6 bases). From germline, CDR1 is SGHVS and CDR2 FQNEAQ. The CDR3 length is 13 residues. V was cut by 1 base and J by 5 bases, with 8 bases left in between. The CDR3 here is CASSLDRGETQYF. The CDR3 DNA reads TGTGCCAGCAGCTTAGACCGGGGGGAGACCCAGTACTTC.

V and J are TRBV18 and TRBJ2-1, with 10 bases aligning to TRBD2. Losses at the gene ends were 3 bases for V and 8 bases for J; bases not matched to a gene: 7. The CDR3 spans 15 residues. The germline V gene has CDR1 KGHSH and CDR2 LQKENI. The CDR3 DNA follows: TGTGCCAGCTCACCTGCTAGCGGGGGTTTCGATGAGCAGTTCTTC. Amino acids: CASSPASGGFDEQFF.

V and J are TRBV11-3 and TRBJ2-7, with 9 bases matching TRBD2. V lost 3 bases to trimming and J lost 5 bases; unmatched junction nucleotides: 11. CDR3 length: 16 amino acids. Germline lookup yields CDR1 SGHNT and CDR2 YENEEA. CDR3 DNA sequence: TGTGCCAGCAGCTTGGGTTCCGGGGGCGGGAGGGACGAGCAGTACTTC. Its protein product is CASSLGSGGGRDEQYF.

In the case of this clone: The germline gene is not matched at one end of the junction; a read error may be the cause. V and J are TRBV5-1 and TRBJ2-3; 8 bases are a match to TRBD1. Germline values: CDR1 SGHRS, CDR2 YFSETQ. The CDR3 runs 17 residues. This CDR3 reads CASSLAVGTGPTDMQYF. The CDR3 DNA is TGCGCCAGCAGCTTGGCCGTGGGGACAGGCCCCACAGATATGCAGTATTTT.

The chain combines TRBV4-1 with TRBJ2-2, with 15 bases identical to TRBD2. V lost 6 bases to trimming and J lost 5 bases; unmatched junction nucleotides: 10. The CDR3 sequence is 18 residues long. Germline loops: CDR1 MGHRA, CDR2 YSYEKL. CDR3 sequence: CASRLGLAGGTGTGELFF. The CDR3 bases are TGCGCCAGCAGGTTGGGACTAGCGGGGGGAACTGGGACCGGGGAGCTGTTTTTT.